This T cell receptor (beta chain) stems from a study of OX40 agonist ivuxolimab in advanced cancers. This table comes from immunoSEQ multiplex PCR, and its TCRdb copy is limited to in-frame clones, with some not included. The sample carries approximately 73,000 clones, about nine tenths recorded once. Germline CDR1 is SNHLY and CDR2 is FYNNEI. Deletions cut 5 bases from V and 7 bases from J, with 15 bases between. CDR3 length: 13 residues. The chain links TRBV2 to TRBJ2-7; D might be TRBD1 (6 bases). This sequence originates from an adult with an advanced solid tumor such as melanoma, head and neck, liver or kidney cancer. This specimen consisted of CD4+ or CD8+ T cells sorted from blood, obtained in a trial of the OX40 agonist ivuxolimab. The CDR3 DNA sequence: TGTGCCAGCAGTCGAGCAGGGGTATGGGAGCAGTACTTC. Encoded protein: CASSRAGVWEQYF.